Below, one T cell receptor (beta chain) is given with its context. Its recognized antigen is unknown. The conserved phenylalanine or tryptophan normally closing the CDR3 is absent here, so this likely arose from a read error. The sequencer was an Illumina MiSeq. TCRdb itself trimmed the public reads at Q25 with fastp, ran MiXCR and retained productive beta chains. Every distinct CDR3 protein forms one entry, paired with its most common genes and DNA. The sample data list nearly 4,000 distinct CDR3 sequences, and approximately 20% of these were observed just once. The ten largest clones add up to over 8.5% of the sample. The study profiled TCR repertoires of CD4+ T cells collected through bronchoalveolar lavage. These data originate in a study of lung T cells in sarcoidosis with Löfgren's syndrome (dated by TCRdb to about 2017). In the study overall: Sarcoidosis was characterized as a granulomatous, predominantly pulmonary disease marked by accumulation of CD4+ T cells in bronchoalveolar lavage fluid. The repertoire analyses were focused on Lofgren's syndrome patients.

A total of 12 residues make up the CDR3, ends included. CDR3 DNA only is kept here, 36 bases in frame from base 1. CDR1 DFQATT and CDR2 SNEGSKA were looked up in the germline V gene (reference sequence). Here is what the overall study found, with its caveats: Compared with control subjects, Lofgren's syndrome patients were reported to have TRAV12-1 and TRBV2 as the most expanded V gene segments. Sharing of TRAV12-1 and TRBV2 CDR3 motifs among multiple Lofgren's syndrome patients was reported, suggesting public CD4+ TCR repertoires. Recognition of a sarcoidosis-associated antigen was merely suggested, with the antigen itself still putative and unidentified. Analysis of alphabeta pairing showed that TRAV12-1 paired preferentially with TRBV2, and the TCRs formed by this pairing showed CDR3 homology.

Sample: CD4+ T cells from bronchoalveolar lavage. This receptor was taken from a human donor with sarcoidosis (Löfgren's syndrome or another form), or a control subject (not recorded which). The chain is assembled from TRBV20-1 and TRBJ1-1; the D gene lacks a confident call. The CDR3 is CNARLGLRAAFL. The DNA is as follows: TGCAATGCCCGATTGGGGTTGAGGGCAGCTTTCCTT.